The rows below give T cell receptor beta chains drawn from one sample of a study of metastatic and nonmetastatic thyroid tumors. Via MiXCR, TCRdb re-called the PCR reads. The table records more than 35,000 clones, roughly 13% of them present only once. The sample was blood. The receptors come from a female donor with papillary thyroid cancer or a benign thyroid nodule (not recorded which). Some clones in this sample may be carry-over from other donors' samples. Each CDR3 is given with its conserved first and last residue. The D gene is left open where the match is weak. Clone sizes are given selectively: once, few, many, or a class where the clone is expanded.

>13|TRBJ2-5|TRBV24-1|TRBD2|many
CATNGGSGRTQYF
TGTGCCACCAACGGGGGTAGCGGGAGGACCCAGTACTTC
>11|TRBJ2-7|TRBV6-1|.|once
CASYIVSQQYF
TGTGCCAGCTATATCGTGAGTCAGCAGTACTTC
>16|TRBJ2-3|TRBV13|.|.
CASSNPVGGEGDTQYF
TGTGCCAGCAGCAACCCAGTGGGAGGTGAAGGAGATACGCAGTATTTT
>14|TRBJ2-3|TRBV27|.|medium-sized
CASSLGDSTDTQYF
TGTGCCAGCAGTTTGGGGGACTCCACAGATACGCAGTATTTT
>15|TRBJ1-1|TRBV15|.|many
CATSRDRQLTPEAFF
TGTGCCACCAGCAGAGACAGGCAATTAACGCCGGAAGCTTTCTTT
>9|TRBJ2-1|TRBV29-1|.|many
CSVHNEQFF
TGCAGCGTGCACAATGAGCAGTTCTTC
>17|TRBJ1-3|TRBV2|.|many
CASSSEGIWAVGNTIYF
TGTGCCAGCTCCAGTGAAGGAATCTGGGCAGTTGGAAACACCATATATTTT
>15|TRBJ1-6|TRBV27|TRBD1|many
CASKLGTGKNSPLHF
TGTGCCAGCAAGCTCGGGACAGGCAAGAATTCACCCCTCCACTTT
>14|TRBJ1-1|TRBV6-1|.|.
CASSRDRLDTQAFF
TGTGCCAGCAGCCGTGACAGGTTGGACACTCAAGCTTTCTTT
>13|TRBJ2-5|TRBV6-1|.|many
CAGRGPSQETQYF
TGTGCCGGCAGAGGACCGAGCCAAGAGACCCAGTACTTC
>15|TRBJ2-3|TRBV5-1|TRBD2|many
CASSPGAGGVDTQYF
TGCGCCAGCAGCCCTGGGGCGGGGGGCGTGGATACGCAGTATTTT
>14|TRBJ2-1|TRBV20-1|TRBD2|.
CSARTSGRGNEQFF
TGCAGTGCTAGGACTAGCGGGAGAGGGAATGAGCAGTTCTTC
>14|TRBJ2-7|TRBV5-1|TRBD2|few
CASSRDYTVHEQYF
TGCGCCAGCAGCCGGGACTACACGGTCCACGAGCAGTACTTC
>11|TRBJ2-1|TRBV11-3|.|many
CASGQGDEQFF
TGTGCCAGCGGTCAGGGCGATGAGCAGTTCTTC
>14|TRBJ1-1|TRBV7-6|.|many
CASSTGRENTEAFF
TGTGCCAGCAGCACGGGACGGGAGAACACTGAAGCTTTCTTT
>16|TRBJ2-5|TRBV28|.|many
CASSLRPDTGQETQYF
TGTGCCAGCAGTTTAAGACCGGACACCGGACAAGAGACCCAGTACTTC
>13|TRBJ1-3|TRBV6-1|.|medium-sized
CASRITSGNTIYF
TGTGCCAGCAGAATCACCTCTGGAAACACCATATATTTT
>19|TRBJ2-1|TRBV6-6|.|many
CASTSRRDPRSAGYNEQFF
TGTGCCAGCACCTCCCGACGGGACCCACGTTCTGCTGGGTACAATGAGCAGTTCTTC
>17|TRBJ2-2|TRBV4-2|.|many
CASSQFGRGANTGELFF
TGTGCCAGCAGCCAATTCGGGCGTGGGGCGAACACCGGGGAGCTGTTTTTT
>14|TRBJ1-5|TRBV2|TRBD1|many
CASSPQGPGQPQHF
TGTGCCAGCAGTCCACAGGGGCCGGGTCAGCCCCAGCATTTT
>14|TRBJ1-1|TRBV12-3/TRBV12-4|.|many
CASSLGHKNTEAFF
TGTGCCAGCAGTTTGGGACATAAGAACACTGAAGCTTTCTTT
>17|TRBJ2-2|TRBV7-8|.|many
CASSLVGGWRFTGELFF
TGTGCCAGCAGCTTAGTAGGGGGGTGGAGGTTCACCGGGGAGCTGTTTTTT
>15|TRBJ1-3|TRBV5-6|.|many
CASSYGRISGNTIYF
TGTGCCAGCAGCTATGGACGGATCTCTGGAAACACCATATATTTT
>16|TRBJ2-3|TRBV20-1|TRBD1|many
CSAHGNRDSSTDTQYF
TGCAGTGCCCATGGGAATCGGGACAGCAGCACAGATACGCAGTATTTT
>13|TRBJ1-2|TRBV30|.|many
CAWSPGGNRGYTF
TGTGCCTGGAGTCCAGGCGGAAACCGGGGCTACACCTTC
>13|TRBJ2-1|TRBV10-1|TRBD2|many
CASSSGRAFEQFF
TGCGCCAGCAGTAGCGGGAGGGCCTTTGAGCAGTTCTTC
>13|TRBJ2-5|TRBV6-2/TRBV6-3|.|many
CASWTPGRETQYF
TGTGCCAGTTGGACACCCGGCCGGGAGACCCAGTACTTC
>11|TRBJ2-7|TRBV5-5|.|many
CASSFFDEQYF
TGTGCCAGCAGCTTTTTTGACGAGCAGTACTTC
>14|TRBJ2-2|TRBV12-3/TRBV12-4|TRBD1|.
CAIRWDRRPGELFF
TGTGCCATCAGATGGGACAGGAGACCCGGGGAGCTGTTTTTT
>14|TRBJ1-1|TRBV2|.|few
CASKEGGVNAEAFF
TGTGCCAGCAAGGAAGGGGGAGTGAACGCTGAAGCTTTCTTT
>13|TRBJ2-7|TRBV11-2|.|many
CASSPTDSIEQYF
TGTGCCAGCAGCCCCACTGACTCCATTGAGCAGTACTTC
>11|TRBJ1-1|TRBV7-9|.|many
CASQGDTEAFF
TGTGCCAGCCAAGGGGACACTGAAGCTTTCTTT
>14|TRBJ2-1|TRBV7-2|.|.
CASSFAGTYNEQFF
TGTGCCAGCAGCTTTGCCGGGACATACAATGAGCAGTTCTTC
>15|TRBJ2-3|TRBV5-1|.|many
CASSLTGDSTDTQYF
TGCGCCAGCAGCTTGACAGGGGACTCCACAGATACGCAGTATTTT
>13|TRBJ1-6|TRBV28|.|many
CASSSGPVYPLHF
TGTGCCAGCAGTTCTGGACCGGTTTACCCCCTCCACTTT
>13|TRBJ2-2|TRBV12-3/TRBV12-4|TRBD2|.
CASSAGAGGELFF
TGTGCCAGCTCAGCGGGAGCGGGCGGGGAGCTGTTTTTT
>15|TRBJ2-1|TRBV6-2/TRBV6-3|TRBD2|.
CASILVTSVRSEQFF
TGTGCCAGCATCCTCGTTACTAGCGTGAGGAGTGAGCAGTTCTTC
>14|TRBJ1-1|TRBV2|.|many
CASLWGRGVTEAFF
TGTGCCAGCTTGTGGGGCAGGGGCGTCACTGAAGCTTTCTTT
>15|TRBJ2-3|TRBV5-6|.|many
CASSEGGRGADTQYF
TGTGCCAGCAGCGAGGGGGGGAGGGGAGCAGATACGCAGTATTTT
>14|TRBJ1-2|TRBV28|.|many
CASGLIGANYGYTF
TGTGCCAGCGGACTCATCGGAGCTAACTATGGCTACACCTTC
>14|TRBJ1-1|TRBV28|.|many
CASRLAEVNTEAFF
TGTGCCAGCAGGTTGGCGGAGGTGAACACTGAAGCTTTCTTT
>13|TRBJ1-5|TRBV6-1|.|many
CASSEQQGQPQHF
TGTGCCAGCAGTGAACAACAGGGACAGCCCCAGCATTTT
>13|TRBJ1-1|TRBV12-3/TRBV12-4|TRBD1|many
CASTLIRTGEAFF
TGTGCCAGCACCCTAATACGGACAGGGGAAGCTTTCTTT
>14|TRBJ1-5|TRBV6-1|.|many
CASSFSGANQPQHF
TGTGCCAGCAGTTTTTCAGGGGCCAATCAGCCCCAGCATTTT
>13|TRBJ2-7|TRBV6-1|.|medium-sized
CASSPLRGSEQYF
TGTGCCAGCAGTCCCCTGAGGGGATCCGAGCAGTACTTC
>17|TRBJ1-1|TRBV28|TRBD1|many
CASTLETGAGRHTEAFF
TGTGCCAGCACCTTGGAAACAGGGGCTGGAAGGCACACTGAAGCTTTCTTT
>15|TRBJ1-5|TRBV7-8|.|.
CASSLVEGSNHPQHF
TGTGCCAGCAGTTTAGTCGAGGGTTCCAATCATCCCCAGCATTTT
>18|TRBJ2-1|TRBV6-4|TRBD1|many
CAHNHLPRCWTGKSRQFF
TGTGCCCACAACCACCTCCCCCGTTGTTGGACAGGGAAGTCAAGGCAGTTCTTC
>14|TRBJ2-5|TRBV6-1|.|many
CASSRQDPGGTQYF
TGTGCCAGCAGCCGACAGGACCCGGGGGGAACCCAGTACTTC
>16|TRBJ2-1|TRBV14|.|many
CASSPTPGFVDNEQFF
TGTGCCAGCAGCCCTACTCCAGGGTTCGTAGACAATGAGCAGTTCTTC
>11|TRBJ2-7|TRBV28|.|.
CASPQGNEQYF
TGTGCCAGCCCCCAGGGTAACGAGCAGTACTTC
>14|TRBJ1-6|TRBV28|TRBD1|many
CASKGAGGVPPLHF
TGTGCCAGCAAAGGGGCAGGGGGCGTGCCACCCCTCCACTTT